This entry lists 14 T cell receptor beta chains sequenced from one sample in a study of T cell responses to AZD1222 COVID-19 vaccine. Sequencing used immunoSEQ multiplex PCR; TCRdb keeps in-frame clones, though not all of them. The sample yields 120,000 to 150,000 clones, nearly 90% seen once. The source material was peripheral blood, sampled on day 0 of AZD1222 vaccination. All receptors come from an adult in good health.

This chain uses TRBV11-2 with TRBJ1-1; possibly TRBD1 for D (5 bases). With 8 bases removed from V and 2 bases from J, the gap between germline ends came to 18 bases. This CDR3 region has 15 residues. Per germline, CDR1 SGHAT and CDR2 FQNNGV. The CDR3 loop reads CASFHNSGANTEAFF. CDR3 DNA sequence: TGTGCCAGCTTTCACAATTCCGGGGCTAACACTGAAGCTTTCTTT.

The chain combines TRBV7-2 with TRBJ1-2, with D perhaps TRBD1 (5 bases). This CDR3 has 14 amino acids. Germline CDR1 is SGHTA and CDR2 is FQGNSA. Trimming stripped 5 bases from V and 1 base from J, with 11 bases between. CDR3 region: CASSPGPINYGYTF. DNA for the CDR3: TGTGCCAGCAGCCCGGGACCGATTAACTATGGCTACACCTTC.

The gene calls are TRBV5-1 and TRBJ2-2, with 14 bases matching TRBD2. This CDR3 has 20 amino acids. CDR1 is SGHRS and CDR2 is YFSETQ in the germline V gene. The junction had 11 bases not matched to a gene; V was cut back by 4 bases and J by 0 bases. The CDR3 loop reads CASSRRPRLAGGANTGELFF. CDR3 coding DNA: TGCGCCAGCAGCCGGCGGCCAAGACTAGCGGGAGGGGCGAACACCGGGGAGCTGTTTTTT. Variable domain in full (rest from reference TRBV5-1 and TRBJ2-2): KAGVTQTPRYLIKTRGQQVTLSCSPISGHRSVSWYQQTPGQGLQFLFEYFSETQRNKGNFPGRFSGRQFSNSRSEMNVSTLELGDSALYLCASSRRPRLAGGANTGELFFGEGSRLTVL.

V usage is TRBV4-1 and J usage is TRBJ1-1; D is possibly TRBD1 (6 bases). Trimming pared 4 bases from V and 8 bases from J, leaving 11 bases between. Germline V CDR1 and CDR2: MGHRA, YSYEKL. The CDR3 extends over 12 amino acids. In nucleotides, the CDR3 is TGCGCCAGCAGCCGGGGGGCCCACGAAGCTTTCTTT. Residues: CASSRGAHEAFF.

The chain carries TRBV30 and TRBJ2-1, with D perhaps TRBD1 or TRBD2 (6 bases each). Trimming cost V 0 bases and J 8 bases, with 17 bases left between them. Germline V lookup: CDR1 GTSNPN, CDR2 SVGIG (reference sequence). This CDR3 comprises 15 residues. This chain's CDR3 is CAWSVARGRVHEQFF. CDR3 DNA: TGTGCCTGGAGTGTAGCCCGGGGGCGCGTTCATGAGCAGTTCTTC.

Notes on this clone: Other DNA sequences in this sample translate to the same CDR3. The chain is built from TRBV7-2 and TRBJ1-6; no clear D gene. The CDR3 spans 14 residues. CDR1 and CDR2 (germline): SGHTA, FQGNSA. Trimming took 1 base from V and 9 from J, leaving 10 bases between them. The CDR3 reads CASSLEGVGSPLHF. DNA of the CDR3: TGTGCCAGCAGCTTAGAGGGTGTGGGTTCACCCCTCCACTTT. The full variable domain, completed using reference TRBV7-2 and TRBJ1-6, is GAGVSQSPSNKVTEKGKDVELRCDPISGHTALYWYRQSLGQGLEFLIYFQGNSAPDKSGLPSDRFSAERTGGSVSTLTIQRTQQEDSAVYLCASSLEGVGSPLHFGNGTRLTVT.

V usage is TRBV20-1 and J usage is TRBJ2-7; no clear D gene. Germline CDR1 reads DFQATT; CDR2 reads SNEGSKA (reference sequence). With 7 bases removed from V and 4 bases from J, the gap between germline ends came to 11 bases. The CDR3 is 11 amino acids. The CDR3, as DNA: TGCAGTGTCAGCAAGTATTACGAGCAGTACTTC. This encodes CSVSKYYEQYF.

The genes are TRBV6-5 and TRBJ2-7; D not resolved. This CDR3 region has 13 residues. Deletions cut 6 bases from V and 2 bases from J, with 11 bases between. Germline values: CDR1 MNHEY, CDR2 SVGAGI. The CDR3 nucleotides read TGTGCCAGCAGCTCCACGGGTCCCTACGAGCAGTACTTC. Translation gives CASSSTGPYEQYF.

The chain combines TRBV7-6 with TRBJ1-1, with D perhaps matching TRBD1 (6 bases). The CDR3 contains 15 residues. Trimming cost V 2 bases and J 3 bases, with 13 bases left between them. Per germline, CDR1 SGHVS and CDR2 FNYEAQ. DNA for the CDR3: TGTGCCAGCAGCTTATACCAAGGACAGTACACTGAAGCTTTCTTT. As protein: CASSLYQGQYTEAFF.

The CDR3 spells CASSPGPGANEKLFF. CDR3 coding DNA: TGTGCCAGCAGTCCAGGGCCCGGGGCTAATGAAAAACTGTTTTTT. The chain joins TRBV28 to TRBJ1-4; a weak D match, TRBD1 (5 bases). This CDR3 region has 15 residues. Per germline, CDR1 MDHEN and CDR2 SYDVKM. Trimming cost V 5 bases and J 3 bases, with 13 bases left between them.

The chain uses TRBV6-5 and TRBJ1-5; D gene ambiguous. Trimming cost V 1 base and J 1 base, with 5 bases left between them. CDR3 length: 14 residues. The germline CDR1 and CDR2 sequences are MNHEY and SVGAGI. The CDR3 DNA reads TGTGCCAGCAGTTACTTGAGCAGCAATCAGCCCCAGCATTTT. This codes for CASSYLSSNQPQHF.

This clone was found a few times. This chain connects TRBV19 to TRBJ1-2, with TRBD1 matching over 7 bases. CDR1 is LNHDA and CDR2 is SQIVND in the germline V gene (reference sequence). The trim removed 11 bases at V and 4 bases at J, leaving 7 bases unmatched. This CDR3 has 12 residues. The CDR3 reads CAATDRSYGYTF. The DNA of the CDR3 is TGTGCCGCCACGGACAGGAGCTATGGCTACACCTTC.

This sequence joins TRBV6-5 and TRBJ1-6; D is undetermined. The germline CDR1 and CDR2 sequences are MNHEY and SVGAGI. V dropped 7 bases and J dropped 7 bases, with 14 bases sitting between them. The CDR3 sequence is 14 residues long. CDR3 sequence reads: CASKVPGLNSPLHF. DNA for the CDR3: TGTGCCAGCAAAGTACCAGGCCTAAATTCACCCCTCCACTTT.

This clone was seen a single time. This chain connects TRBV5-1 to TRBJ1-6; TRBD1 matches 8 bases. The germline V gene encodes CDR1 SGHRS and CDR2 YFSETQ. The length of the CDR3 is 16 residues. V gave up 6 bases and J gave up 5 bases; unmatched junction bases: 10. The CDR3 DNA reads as TGCGCCAGCACCCAGGGGACAGGAGGGAATAATTCACCCCTCCACTTT. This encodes CASTQGTGGNNSPLHF.